The source of this T cell receptor (beta chain) is a study of blood T cell repertoires in COVID-19. As for the study in general: The samples span acute and convalescent COVID-19 from the United States, Italy and Spain.

Per the original data handling: How many nucleated cells were present was estimated from reference gene primer amplification. Data came from immunoSEQ multiplex PCR; TCRdb stores just in-frame clones and leaves some out. V and J calls plus clone size are reproduced from that table; the DNA served to infer D and trimming. The data hold hundreds of thousands of clones, with 70% to 90% observed a single time. V was clipped by 2 bases and J by 6 bases, with 19 bases between them. CDR3 length: 16 amino acids. CDR1 SGHAT and CDR2 FQNNGV come from the germline V gene. Participants' reported clinical history set cohort assignment.

This chain uses TRBV11-2 with TRBJ2-5; D is possibly TRBD1 (6 bases). This receptor was identified in a man aged 40-49 years in a cohort exposed to, infected with or recovered from COVID-19 (not recorded which). Sequenced material: PBMCs or T cells enriched from blood (not recorded which). CDR3 amino acids: CASSLSTAGVWKTQYF. The CDR3 bases are TGTGCCAGCAGCTTATCTACCGCAGGGGTCTGGAAGACCCAGTACTTC.